One T cell receptor (beta chain) is described in this entry. The CDR3 has 15 amino acids. Per the germline V gene, CDR1 is ENHRY and CDR2 is SYGVKD. The V end was cut by 0 bases, the J end by 7 bases, with 12 bases between. These data are taken from a study of blood T cell repertoires in COVID-19. Some clones are missing from TCRdb's copy, which holds only in-frame ones; the method was immunoSEQ multiplex PCR. The sample lists about 150,000 clones, approximately 80% occurring once. V gene TRBV10-3 combines with J gene TRBJ2-2; D might be TRBD2 (5 bases). The receptor was derived from a man in his sixties or seventies who had been exposed to COVID-19. The sequencing input was PBMCs or T cells enriched from blood (not recorded which). CDR3 nucleotides: TGTGCCATCAGTGAGTCGGGCCTCGGGGTCGGGGAGCTGTTTTTT. Its protein is CAISESGLGVGELFF.